The entry that follows covers one T cell receptor (beta chain) sequence. Its specificity is not known. These data are taken from a study of T cell responses to AZD1222 COVID-19 vaccine. There are 14 residues in the CDR3. The trim removed 5 bases at V and 1 base at J, leaving 4 bases unmatched. CDR1 is LNHDA, CDR2 SQIVND, per germline (reference sequence). The method was immunoSEQ multiplex PCR; TCRdb's version includes in-frame clones alone and lacks a portion of them. The sample has roughly 120,000 clones; under 85% are singletons. Study observations and caveats: When two AZD1222 doses had been given, Spike-specific TCR breadth and depth rose. Vaccine-related CD4 TCRs covered spike, predominating at 160-218 and 743-854.

V is TRBV19 and J is TRBJ1-1, with 7 bases matching TRBD1. Here the sequenced sample was peripheral blood, taken on day 0 of AZD1222 vaccination. The sequence was collected from an adult in good health. The CDR3 DNA reads as TGTGCCAGTAGTGCAAGGGGGCCGAACACTGAAGCTTTCTTT. It is translated as CASSARGPNTEAFF.